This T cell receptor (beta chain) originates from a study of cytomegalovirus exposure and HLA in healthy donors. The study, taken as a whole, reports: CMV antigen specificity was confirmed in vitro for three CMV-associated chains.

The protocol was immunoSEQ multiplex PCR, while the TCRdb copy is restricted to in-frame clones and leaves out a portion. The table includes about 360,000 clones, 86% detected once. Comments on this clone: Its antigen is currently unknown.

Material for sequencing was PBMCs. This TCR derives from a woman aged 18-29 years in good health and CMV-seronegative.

CDR3 nucleotides: TGCGCCAGCAGCCATGTCCCCCCGAGCATCTACAATGAGCAGTTCTTC. It yields the protein CASSHVPPSIYNEQFF. The chain employs TRBV5-1 and TRBJ2-1; D is undetermined. The CDR3 is 16 amino acids. Looked up from germline, CDR1 is SGHRS and CDR2 is YFSETQ. Trimming left V 4 bases short and J 3 bases short, with 17 bases between. The variable domain in full, completed from reference TRBV5-1 and TRBJ2-1, reads KAGVTQTPRYLIKTRGQQVTLSCSPISGHRSVSWYQQTPGQGLQFLFEYFSETQRNKGNFPGRFSGRQFSNSRSEMNVSTLELGDSALYLCASSHVPPSIYNEQFFGPGTRLTVL.